These T cell receptor beta chains were read from a single sample in a study of cytomegalovirus exposure and HLA in healthy donors. Only in-frame clones appear in the TCRdb table, and some are missing; sequencing was by immunoSEQ multiplex PCR. The table lists 200,000 to 250,000 clones, almost 85% of them singletons. What was sequenced was PBMCs. The receptors here all came from a woman between 35 and 50 years old in good health and CMV-seronegative. CDR3s include the opening cysteine and the closing phenylalanine or tryptophan. A D gene is named only where the DNA matches it firmly. Only part of the rows carry a size: once, few, many, or a class if the clone is expanded.

v_gene: TRBV5-6; abundance: .; j_gene: TRBJ1-2; d_gene: .; CDR3aa: CASSLRQRGGYTF; CDR3nt: TGTGCCAGCAGCTTGCGACAAAGGGGTGGCTACACCTTC
v_gene: TRBV7-9; abundance: .; j_gene: TRBJ2-4; d_gene: TRBD2; CDR3aa: CASSLIAGGPGAKNIQYF; CDR3nt: TGTGCCAGCAGCTTAATAGCGGGGGGGCCAGGGGCCAAAAACATTCAGTACTTC
v_gene: TRBV4-1; abundance: .; j_gene: TRBJ1-2; d_gene: .; CDR3aa: CASSLGGGDGYTF; CDR3nt: TGCGCCAGCAGCCTCGGGGGAGGAGATGGCTACACCTTC
v_gene: TRBV19; abundance: .; j_gene: TRBJ2-7; d_gene: .; CDR3aa: CASNQGGSASYEQYF; CDR3nt: TGTGCCAGTAATCAAGGGGGTTCAGCGTCCTACGAGCAGTACTTC
v_gene: TRBV7-2; abundance: .; j_gene: TRBJ2-3; d_gene: .; CDR3aa: CASSLGQGRDTQYF; CDR3nt: TGTGCCAGCAGCTTAGGGCAGGGCAGAGATACGCAGTATTTT
v_gene: TRBV5-1; abundance: .; j_gene: TRBJ1-5; d_gene: .; CDR3aa: CASSLGREGRRQPQHF; CDR3nt: TGCGCCAGCAGCTTGGGGAGGGAGGGAAGGCGTCAGCCCCAGCATTTT
v_gene: TRBV7-2; abundance: .; j_gene: TRBJ1-2; d_gene: .; CDR3aa: CASRAGGGSSYGYTF; CDR3nt: TGTGCCAGCAGGGCCGGCGGGGGAAGCTCCTATGGCTACACCTTC
v_gene: TRBV7-9; abundance: .; j_gene: TRBJ1-2; d_gene: TRBD1; CDR3aa: CASSQDRVFDYGYTF; CDR3nt: TGTGCCAGCAGCCAGGACAGGGTATTTGACTATGGCTACACCTTC
v_gene: TRBV28; abundance: .; j_gene: TRBJ1-2; d_gene: .; CDR3aa: CASSPPTNYGYTF; CDR3nt: TGTGCCAGCAGCCCCCCAACTAACTATGGCTACACCTTC
v_gene: TRBV28; abundance: few; j_gene: TRBJ1-1; d_gene: .; CDR3aa: CASRRRNTEAFF; CDR3nt: TGTGCCAGCAGGAGGAGGAACACTGAAGCTTTCTTT
v_gene: TRBV2; abundance: .; j_gene: TRBJ2-3; d_gene: TRBD2; CDR3aa: CASSDPASGYTDTQYF; CDR3nt: TGTGCCAGCAGTGATCCGGCTAGCGGGTACACAGATACGCAGTATTTT
v_gene: TRBV27; abundance: .; j_gene: TRBJ2-3; d_gene: TRBD2; CDR3aa: CASSFHLGSGGAGDTQYF; CDR3nt: TGTGCCAGCAGTTTCCACCTTGGTAGCGGGGGGGCCGGTGATACGCAGTATTTT
v_gene: TRBV4-2; abundance: .; j_gene: TRBJ1-5; d_gene: .; CDR3aa: CASSQVVGDQPQHF; CDR3nt: TGTGCCAGCAGCCAAGTGGTAGGAGATCAGCCCCAGCATTTT
v_gene: TRBV27; abundance: .; j_gene: TRBJ2-2; d_gene: .; CDR3aa: CASSFSGSIGELFF; CDR3nt: TGTGCCAGCAGTTTTTCGGGTAGCATCGGGGAGCTGTTTTTT
v_gene: TRBV14; abundance: .; j_gene: TRBJ2-3; d_gene: .; CDR3aa: CASSHDFRGGGDTQYF; CDR3nt: TGTGCCAGCAGCCACGACTTTAGAGGGGGTGGAGATACGCAGTATTTT
v_gene: TRBV7-7; abundance: .; j_gene: TRBJ2-7; d_gene: TRBD1; CDR3aa: CASSPGQGGYEQYF; CDR3nt: TGTGCTAGCAGCCCGGGACAGGGGGGGTACGAGCAGTACTTC
v_gene: TRBV11-1; abundance: .; j_gene: TRBJ1-1; d_gene: .; CDR3aa: CASGHANTEAFF; CDR3nt: TGTGCCAGCGGACATGCGAACACTGAAGCTTTCTTT
v_gene: TRBV5-1; abundance: .; j_gene: TRBJ1-4; d_gene: .; CDR3aa: CASRRTQDEKLFF; CDR3nt: TGCGCCAGCAGGCGGACACAAGATGAAAAACTGTTTTTT